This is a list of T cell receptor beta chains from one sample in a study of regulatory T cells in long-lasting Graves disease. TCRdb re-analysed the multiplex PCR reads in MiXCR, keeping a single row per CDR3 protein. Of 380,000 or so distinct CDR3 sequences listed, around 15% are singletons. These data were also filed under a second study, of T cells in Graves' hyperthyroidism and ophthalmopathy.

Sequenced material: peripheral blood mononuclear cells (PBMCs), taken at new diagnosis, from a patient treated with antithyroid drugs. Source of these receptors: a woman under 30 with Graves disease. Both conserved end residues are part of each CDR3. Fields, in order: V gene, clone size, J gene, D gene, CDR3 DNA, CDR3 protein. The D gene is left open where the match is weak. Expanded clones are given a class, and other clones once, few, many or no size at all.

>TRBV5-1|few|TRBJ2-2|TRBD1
TGTGCCAGCAGGGGACAGGGCGAGAACACCGGGGAGCTGTTTTTT
CASRGQGENTGELFF
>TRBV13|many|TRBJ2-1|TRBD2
TGTGCCAGCAGCCTCCATGGCGGGGGGAAGGGCAATGAGCAGTTCTTC
CASSLHGGGKGNEQFF
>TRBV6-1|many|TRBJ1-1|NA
TGTGCCAGCAGTGAATTGCATGAAGCTTTCTTT
CASSELHEAFF
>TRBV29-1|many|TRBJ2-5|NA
TGCAGCGTTGCTAGGGATTCTTGGGAGACCCAGTACTTC
CSVARDSWETQYF
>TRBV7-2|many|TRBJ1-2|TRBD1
TGTGCCAGCAGCTTAGCCCGACAGGGGCTCTACACCTTC
CASSLARQGLYTF
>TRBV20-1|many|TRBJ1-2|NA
TGCAGTGCTATCCCAGGGGCCTTTGGCTACACCTTC
CSAIPGAFGYTF
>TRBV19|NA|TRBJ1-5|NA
TGTGCCAGTAGTACCTATGCAGGCTTGGGCAATCAGCCCCAGCATTTT
CASSTYAGLGNQPQHF
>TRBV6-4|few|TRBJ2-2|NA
TGTGCCAGCAAACAGCCAAACACCGGGGAGCTGTTTTTT
CASKQPNTGELFF
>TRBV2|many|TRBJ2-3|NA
TGTGCCAGCAGTGATACACGGACCTCCCTTGGCACAGATACGCAGTATTTT
CASSDTRTSLGTDTQYF
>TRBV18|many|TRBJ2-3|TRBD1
TGTGCCAGCTCAAAGGACAGGGCCCCTCCAGATACGCAGTATTTT
CASSKDRAPPDTQYF
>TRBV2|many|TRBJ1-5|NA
TGTGCCAGCAGGGGGACGGTCAATCAGCCCCAGCATTTT
CASRGTVNQPQHF
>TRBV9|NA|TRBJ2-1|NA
TGTGCCAGCAGCGTAGGGACCGTAAGGGGTGAGCAGTTCTTC
CASSVGTVRGEQFF
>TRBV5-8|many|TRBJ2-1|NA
TGTGCCAGCAGTTTAGAGGTTTGGAATGAGCAGTTCTTC
CASSLEVWNEQFF